These T cell receptor beta chains were read from a single sample in a study of CD8 T cells in ankylosing spondylitis. TCRdb independently ran MiXCR on the 5' RACE reads; one entry per CDR3 protein. The table shows 150,000 to 200,000 distinct CDR3 sequences, with approximately 18% occurring only once. Input material: blood, either unsorted or a sorted T cell fraction (not recorded which). These receptors all come from a male donor aged 10-35 years with ankylosing spondylitis or in good health (not recorded which). Each CDR3 is given with its conserved first and last residue. Each record gives: J gene, clone size, D gene, V gene, CDR3 DNA, CDR3 protein. A D gene is named only where the DNA matches it firmly. Clone size is not always given. Where it is, it says once, few, many or a class for expanded clones.

TRBJ2-5	.	.	TRBV2	TGTGCCAGCAGTGCCTGGAACCAAGAGACCCAGTACTTC	CASSAWNQETQYF
TRBJ2-1	.	TRBD2	TRBV29-1	TGCAGCGTTGATTTAGCGGGAGGCAATGAGCAGTTCTTC	CSVDLAGGNEQFF
TRBJ2-7	many	.	TRBV5-6	TGTGCCAGCAGCTTGGTAGACTCAGCCTACGAGCAGTACTTC	CASSLVDSAYEQYF
TRBJ1-1	many	.	TRBV20-1	TGCAGTGCTAGACTAATGGAAGGCACTGAAGCTTTCTTT	CSARLMEGTEAFF
TRBJ2-7	many	.	TRBV6-6	TGTGCCAGCAGTTACACGTCAGGGTCTTCCTACGAGCAGTACTTC	CASSYTSGSSYEQYF
TRBJ2-7	many	TRBD1	TRBV7-2	TGTGCCAGCAGCCCCGGGACAGGGGTAATACAGTACTTC	CASSPGTGVIQYF
TRBJ2-5	many	TRBD1	TRBV7-7	TGTGCCAGCAGCTTAGTCCAGGGGGCCATCGAGACCCAGTACTTC	CASSLVQGAIETQYF
TRBJ2-3	.	.	TRBV30	TGTGCCTGGAGTGTAAATCCGGCGTCGGGGCAGTATTTT	CAWSVNPASGQYF
TRBJ2-6	few	.	TRBV5-4	TGTGCCAGCAGCTTGGTATTACGGCCCTCAGGTTTC	CASSLVLRPSGF
TRBJ1-5	many	.	TRBV5-8	TGTGCCAGCAGCTGGGGCCCCAATCAGCCCCAGCATTTT	CASSWGPNQPQHF
TRBJ2-1	many	.	TRBV11-2	TGTGCCAGCAGCTTAGGTGAAGGGATCTATGGGGTGAATGAGCAGTTCTTC	CASSLGEGIYGVNEQFF
TRBJ2-7	many	.	TRBV7-3	TGTGCCAGCAGCTTAACTGGGGGAGGCTACGAGCAGTACTTC	CASSLTGGGYEQYF
TRBJ2-1	many	.	TRBV2	TGTGCCAGCCGGGGGAGCGGGAATGAGCAGTTCTTC	CASRGSGNEQFF
TRBJ2-1	many	.	TRBV12-3/TRBV12-4	TGTGCCAGCAGTTTATGGGCCGCCTCCTCCTACAATGAGCAGTTCTTC	CASSLWAASSYNEQFF
TRBJ2-4	many	TRBD2	TRBV7-2	TGTGCCAGCAGCTTAGTTGCTAGCGGGACCAAAAACATTCAGTACTTC	CASSLVASGTKNIQYF
TRBJ2-2	many	TRBD2	TRBV24-1	TGTGCCACCAGTGATTTTGGGACTAGCGGGAGAGGGGAGCTGTTTTTT	CATSDFGTSGRGELFF
TRBJ2-3	.	.	TRBV29-1	TGCAGCGTTGACGGCCTAGGAGGCACAGATACGCAGTATTTT	CSVDGLGGTDTQYF
TRBJ2-2	many	.	TRBV20-1	TGCAGTGCTAAAAAGGACTTACTGCCCGGGGAGCTGTTTTTT	CSAKKDLLPGELFF
TRBJ2-1	.	TRBD1	TRBV4-3	TGCGCCAGCAGCCGAGAAGTTGGGACAGGGAATAATGAGCAGTTCTTC	CASSREVGTGNNEQFF
TRBJ1-2	many	.	TRBV6-5	TGTGCCAGCAGTTCCCAGGGGAACGGCTACACCTTC	CASSSQGNGYTF
TRBJ2-2	few	.	TRBV11-2	TGTGCCAGCAGCCGACAGCACATGAACACCGGGGAGCTGTTTTTT	CASSRQHMNTGELFF
TRBJ2-5	many	.	TRBV3-1	TGTGCCAGCAGCCCGGGGACTTACAAAGAAGAGACCCAGTACTTC	CASSPGTYKEETQYF
TRBJ2-7	many	TRBD1	TRBV5-1	TGCGCCAGCAGCTTGTTCAGGGGGCGGGAGCAGTACTTC	CASSLFRGREQYF
TRBJ1-2	.	TRBD1	TRBV6-5	TGTGCCAGCAGGCCGGGACAGAATGATTACGGCTACACCTTC	CASRPGQNDYGYTF
TRBJ2-3	many	.	TRBV11-1	TGTGCCAGCAGCTTAAGGAGCGCCCAAGATACGCAGTATTTT	CASSLRSAQDTQYF
TRBJ1-6	.	.	TRBV6-5	TGTGCCAGCAGTTACTCTGGGGTAGAGGCCCTCCACTTT	CASSYSGVEALHF
TRBJ2-7	many	TRBD2	TRBV4-3	TGCGCCAGCAGCCTATCGATGGGGGGGAATTACGAGCAGTACTTC	CASSLSMGGNYEQYF
TRBJ2-6	.	.	TRBV2	TGTGCCAGAGGGACCTCTGGGGCCAACGTCCTGACTTTC	CARGTSGANVLTF
TRBJ1-2	few	.	TRBV12-3/TRBV12-4	TGTGCCAGCAGGTCGAGCGTGGGTGGCTACACCTTC	CASRSSVGGYTF
TRBJ1-1	many	.	TRBV20-1	TGCAGTGCTAGGGAAGGATCGAACACTGAAGCTTTCTTT	CSAREGSNTEAFF
TRBJ1-3	many	.	TRBV10-3	TGTGCCATCAGTGCAGGGAATGGAAACACCATATATTTT	CAISAGNGNTIYF
TRBJ2-3	many	TRBD1	TRBV12-3/TRBV12-4	TGTGCCAGCAGGGAGGGACAGGGCGGGTTGAGTGACACAGATACGCAGTATTTT	CASREGQGGLSDTDTQYF
TRBJ2-2	.	.	TRBV7-2	TGTGCCAGCAGCTCGGGACTGCAAAACACCGGGGAGCTGTTTTTT	CASSSGLQNTGELFF
TRBJ2-1	.	TRBD1	TRBV29-1	TGCAGCGCAGATACCGGGGACAGGGTCAATGAGCAGTTCTTC	CSADTGDRVNEQFF
TRBJ2-1	many	.	TRBV5-1	TGCGCCAGCAGCATTGACGGGAGCTCCTACAATGAGCAGTTCTTC	CASSIDGSSYNEQFF
TRBJ2-1	many	.	TRBV7-2	TGTGCCAGCAGCTTAGGAGTAGGCTCCTACAATGAGCAGTTCTTC	CASSLGVGSYNEQFF
TRBJ2-3	many	TRBD1	TRBV7-3	TGTGCCAGCAGCTCCCCCGGACAGGTTCCCGATACGCAGTATTTT	CASSSPGQVPDTQYF
TRBJ2-1	many	.	TRBV7-9	TGTGCCAGCTCAGTCCTCCGGAATGAGCAGTTCTTC	CASSVLRNEQFF
TRBJ2-3	.	.	TRBV25-1	TGTGCCAGCAGTAAGGGGGGCACAGATACGCAGTATTTT	CASSKGGTDTQYF
TRBJ2-3	many	.	TRBV4-1	TGCGCCAGCAGCCCCATGACTGGGACCACAGATACGCAGTATTTT	CASSPMTGTTDTQYF
TRBJ2-7	many	TRBD1	TRBV7-2	TGTGCCAGCAGCTTCCGGGACAGGGGGCGCGAGCAGTACTTC	CASSFRDRGREQYF
TRBJ2-1	many	TRBD2	TRBV5-6	TGTGCCAGCAGCTTCGGGCGGGGGAGCTCCTACAATGAGCAGTTCTTC	CASSFGRGSSYNEQFF
TRBJ2-1	many	.	TRBV6-2/TRBV6-3	TGTGCCAGCAGCTCACCCTTCTTGGGAGAGCAGTTCTTC	CASSSPFLGEQFF
TRBJ2-7	many	.	TRBV20-1	TGCAGTGCTAGAGGGGAGATTCCGGTTCATTACTACGAGCAGTACTTC	CSARGEIPVHYYEQYF
TRBJ2-1	many	TRBD1	TRBV4-3	TGCGCCAGCAGCCCCGGGACAGGGGGCTACAATGAGCAGTTCTTC	CASSPGTGGYNEQFF
TRBJ2-5	many	.	TRBV4-2	TGTGCCAGCAGCCAACCGGAGGAAGAGACCCAGTACTTC	CASSQPEEETQYF
TRBJ1-2	many	TRBD1	TRBV10-3	TGTGCCATCAGGGGACAGGCCTATGGCTACACCTTC	CAIRGQAYGYTF
TRBJ2-1	many	.	TRBV6-1	TGTGCCAGCAGGGACTTCCGCTCCTACAATGAGCAGTTCTTC	CASRDFRSYNEQFF